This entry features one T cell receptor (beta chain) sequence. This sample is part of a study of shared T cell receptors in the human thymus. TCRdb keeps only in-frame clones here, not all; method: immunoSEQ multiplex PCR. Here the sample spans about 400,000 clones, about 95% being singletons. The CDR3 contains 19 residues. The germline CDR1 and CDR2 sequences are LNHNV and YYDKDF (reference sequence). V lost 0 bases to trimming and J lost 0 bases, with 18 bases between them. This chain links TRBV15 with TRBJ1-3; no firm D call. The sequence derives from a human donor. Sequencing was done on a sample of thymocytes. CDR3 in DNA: TGTGCCACCAGCAGAGATCAAAGGGTAGGGAAAGGCTCTGGAAACACCATATATTTT. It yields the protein CATSRDQRVGKGSGNTIYF.